This T cell receptor beta chain was retrieved from a study of CD8 T cells in ankylosing spondylitis. There are a few counts of this clonotype. Its antigen is not known. Trimming took off 0 bases at V and 5 bases at J, with 19 bases between the two ends. CDR3 length: 16 residues. Per the germline V gene, CDR1 is DFQATT and CDR2 is SNEGSKA (reference sequence). Whole-study findings and limits: Made up of fewer than 10 highly homologous variants, a TCR beta motif appeared characteristic of ankylosing spondylitis blood. Before this, some motif variants had been reported in reactive arthritis synovial fluid and blood. Reports say disease-linked clones showed up significantly more in matched ankylosing spondylitis synovial fluid.

Making the TCR beta libraries involved quantitative 5'-RACE with molecular barcodes. One entry per CDR3 protein, called by TCRdb with MiXCR from the 5' RACE reads. The sample has under 850,000 distinct CDR3 sequences; roughly 19% are singletons. The sequencing input was blood, either unsorted or a sorted T cell fraction (not recorded which). The gene calls are TRBV20-1 and TRBJ2-5; weak D call: TRBD1 (6 bases). This clonotype originated in a male donor with ankylosing spondylitis. CDR3 residues: CSARDPRGRGYETQYF. CDR3 DNA: TGCAGTGCTAGAGATCCCCGGGGCAGGGGTTATGAGACCCAGTACTTC.